Detailed here is one T cell receptor beta chain. There is no known antigen for this receptor. The record has no base qualities; no much larger clone is one base away. High-throughput TCR beta sequencing profiled peripheral blood CD8+ and CD4+ T cells from healthy donors, Susac syndrome patients and multiple sclerosis patients. The Susac syndrome patients fulfilled recently defined diagnostic criteria for definite or probable disease. Bulk CD8+ and CD4+ T cells were purified by magnetic negative isolation, whereas CD8+ TEMRA cells were enriched by FACS. Blood was collected in EDTA tubes and processed within 24 hours, with PBMCs isolated through density gradient centrifugation. PBMCs intended for TCR sequencing were cryopreserved in liquid nitrogen and were subsequently thawed in a 37 degrees C water bath. A purity of at least 90% was achieved for sorted or isolated CD4+, CD8+ and CD8+ TEMRA cells.

This entry is derived from a study of CD8 T cells in Susac syndrome (dated by TCRdb to the late 2010s). General notes on the study: Of the Susac syndrome patients who were sequenced, fewer than 10 were in clinical remission while more than five had clinically active disease. Susac syndrome patients were therapy-naive, on corticosteroids (some also receiving IVIg), or on IVIg alone at blood withdrawal. The study used repertoire sequencing to test whether antigen drove CD8+ T cell activation and differentiation in Susac syndrome. The study compared CD8+ T cell repertoire clonality among about a dozen healthy donors, roughly 14 Susac syndrome patients and around 16 multiple sclerosis patients.

What the study reported, not specific to this receptor: The TCR sequencing and HLA analysis was acknowledged to have included a relatively small number of individuals. Clonal expansion was seen in Susac syndrome CD8+ repertoires, peaking in CD8+ TEMRA cells and being greater in clinically active patients than in remitting ones. In the total CD8+ and CD8+ TEMRA repertoires, approximately 17 and five Susac-specific public clones, respectively, were identified.

RNA was extracted using the RNeasy kit, and about 0.45 to 1 ug of the RNA was reverse transcribed with random hexamers. The immunoSEQ multiplex PCR assay, covering 54 Vbeta and 13 Jbeta segments, was used to amplify TCR beta CDR3 regions. To correct PCR amplification bias, a synthetic template baseline was used for both primer optimization and computational correction. In the source study's methods: Only productive sequences were kept, with reads annotated to V, D and J genes according to IMGT and analyzed in immunoSEQ Analyzer. Clonality was calculated as one minus the Shannon entropy normalized by log2 of the number of productive unique sequences. Public and private clones were assessed among the 100 most prevalent clones of each patient and control. Clones were defined as Susac-specific if absent from the healthy and MS cohorts, from some 1,000 published viral clones and from other ImmuneACCESS disease sequences. TCRdb passed the public sequencing reads through fastp at Q25 and MiXCR, retaining productive beta sequences. Identical CDR3 protein sequences are pooled into one entry, listed with their most common genes and DNA. The V and J calls reflect TCRdb's pipeline rather than the authors' work. This sample holds about 130,000 distinct CDR3 sequences; over 85% were observed only once. The ten biggest clones cover approximately 0.22% of the sample.

At the junction V is shortened by 2 bases and J by 2 bases, with 13 bases in between. From cysteine to phenylalanine, the CDR3 is 14 amino acids long. Only the CDR3 DNA stays, 42 bases, in frame from base 1. The germline V gene (reference sequence) specifies DFQATT as CDR1 and SNEGSKA as CDR2. In this chain, TRBV20-1 is recombined with TRBJ2-7; the D segment could be TRBD2, given 5 matching bases. Sequenced sample: CD8+ T cells from PBMCs. The sequence was collected from a human donor with Susac syndrome. The CDR3: CSARSTRGPYEQYF. The bases are TGCAGTGCTAGATCGACTCGCGGGCCCTACGAGCAGTACTTC.